The 14 T cell receptor beta chains given below trace back to one sample, sequenced in a study of T cell responses to AZD1222 COVID-19 vaccine. The method was immunoSEQ multiplex PCR; TCRdb's version includes in-frame clones alone and lacks a portion of them. The sample has 140,000 to 150,000 clones; 90% to 95% are singletons. The input for sequencing was peripheral blood, taken after recovery from COVID-19. These receptors came from an adult who had recovered from COVID-19.

This sequence joins TRBV4-2 and TRBJ2-1, with 8 nucleotides matching TRBD2. Germline lookup yields CDR1 LGHNA and CDR2 YNFKEQ. V lost 2 bases and J lost 6; bases outside the gene matches: 3. This CDR3 contains 14 residues. The CDR3 here is CASSQSTSGNEQFF. The CDR3 bases are TGTGCCAGCAGCCAATCCACTAGCGGCAATGAGCAGTTCTTC.

V is TRBV4-1 and J is TRBJ1-6; D gene uncertain. Trimming pared 0 bases from V and 5 bases from J, leaving 20 bases between. This CDR3 spans 19 amino acids. Germline lookup yields CDR1 MGHRA and CDR2 YSYEKL. CDR3 amino acids: CASSQDSGRHTPDNSPLHF. The CDR3 region has the DNA TGCGCCAGCAGCCAAGATTCCGGGCGGCATACTCCTGATAATTCACCCCTCCACTTT.

Of note for this clone: The sample has other DNA sequences that encode this CDR3 too. This chain uses TRBV7-9 with TRBJ2-7; no definite D call. Trimming removed 5 bases at V and 4 bases at J, with 12 bases between. Looked up from germline, CDR1 is SEHNR and CDR2 is FQNEAQ (reference sequence). The CDR3 has 13 residues. In nucleotides, the CDR3 is TGTGCCAGCAGCCCGGGCCTTTCGTACGAGCAGTACTTC. This sequence encodes CASSPGLSYEQYF.

This rearrangement joins TRBV2 to TRBJ2-2, with TRBD2 matching 10 bases. Germline V gene sequence: CDR1 SNHLY, CDR2 FYNNEI. This CDR3 is 15 amino acids long. V was clipped by 6 bases and J by 5 bases; unmatched bases: 6. This CDR3 reads CASRRSGRGTGELFF. CDR3 bases: TGTGCCAGCAGAAGGAGCGGGAGGGGTACCGGGGAGCTGTTTTTT.

The chain is built from TRBV7-8 and TRBJ2-7; D not certain. CDR3 length: 13 amino acids. Trimming took 5 bases from V and 6 from J, leaving 14 bases between them. The V gene's germline CDR1 is SGHVS and CDR2 FQNEAQ. CDR3 in amino acids: CASSRPDRGEQYF. The DNA of the CDR3 is TGTGCCAGCAGCCGCCCGGATCGCGGCGAGCAGTACTTC.

V usage is TRBV20-1 and J usage is TRBJ1-4; possibly TRBD1 for D (6 bases). The V end lost 3 bases, the J end lost 7 bases, and 12 bases lay between the germline ends. CDR3 size: 13 residues. Looked up from germline, CDR1 is DFQATT and CDR2 is SNEGSKA (reference sequence). The CDR3 region has the DNA TGCAGTGCTAGTTCAGGGGCCGGTGAAAAACTGTTTTTT. It yields the protein CSASSGAGEKLFF.

The genes are TRBV29-1 and TRBJ2-1; the D gene could be TRBD1 or TRBD2 (5 bases each). The germline V and J ends were trimmed by 7 bases and 4 bases, with 20 bases remaining between them. Germline V gives CDR1 SQVTM, CDR2 ANQGSEA. This CDR3 contains 15 residues. CDR3 amino acids: CSAGTPQGRYNEQFF. Written as DNA, the CDR3 is TGCAGCGCCGGGACCCCCCAGGGACGGTACAATGAGCAGTTCTTC.

This clone was counted between two and nine times. The genes are TRBV2 and TRBJ2-7; tentatively, D is TRBD2 (7 bases). Germline-derived CDR1 and CDR2 are SNHLY and FYNNEI. V was trimmed by 1 base and J by 4 bases, leaving 11 bases between them. This CDR3 has 14 amino acids. Here the CDR3 reads CASSEGGGRYEQYF. In DNA form, the CDR3 reads TGTGCCAGCAGTGAAGGGGGGGGCAGATACGAGCAGTACTTC. Full variable domain (missing parts from reference TRBV2 and TRBJ2-7): EPEVTQTPSHQVTQMGQEVILRCVPISNHLYFYWYRQILGQKVEFLVSFYNNEISEKSEIFDDQFSVERPDGSNFTLKIRSTKLEDSAMYFCASSEGGGRYEQYFGPGTRLTVT.

The genes are TRBV10-3 and TRBJ1-3; a possible D gene is TRBD1 (5 bases). The CDR3 length is 13 residues. In germline, CDR1 is ENHRY, CDR2 SYGVKD. Trimming took 10 bases from V and 4 from J, leaving 14 bases between them. In nucleotides, the CDR3 is TGTGCCAGCACGGGACTGCTCGGAAACACCATATATTTT. Amino acids: CASTGLLGNTIYF.

V and J are TRBV27 and TRBJ2-7; D not certain. Germline-derived CDR1 and CDR2 are MNHEY and SMNVEV (reference sequence). Trimming took off 4 bases at V and 2 bases at J, with 3 bases between the two ends. CDR3 length: 11 residues. The CDR3 DNA sequence: TGTGCCAGCAGTTCCCCCTACGAGCAGTACTTC. Encoded protein: CASSSPYEQYF.

The chain joins TRBV7-8 to TRBJ2-3; no clear D. The CDR3 has 16 residues. The ends were cut back, 6 bases at V and 0 bases at J, with 16 bases in the middle. Looked up from germline, CDR1 is SGHVS and CDR2 is FQNEAQ. CDR3 in amino acids: CASRIRATESTDTQYF. CDR3 DNA: TGTGCCAGCAGAATACGGGCTACCGAAAGCACAGATACGCAGTATTTT.

The chain couples TRBV5-8 to TRBJ1-5; 8 positions match TRBD1. The CDR3 loop spans 17 amino acids. Per the germline V gene, CDR1 is SGHTS and CDR2 is YDEGEE. V was clipped by 4 bases and J by 2 bases; unmatched bases: 11. The CDR3 coding sequence is TGTGCCAGCAGCGCAGGGGGCAGGGTTTTTGGCAATCAGCCCCAGCATTTT. As protein: CASSAGGRVFGNQPQHF.

V and J are TRBV19 and TRBJ2-1; D not certain. This CDR3 has 14 residues. Trimming cost V 1 base and J 7 bases, with 11 bases left between them. Germline V gives CDR1 LNHDA, CDR2 SQIVND (reference sequence). The CDR3 loop is CASSIGRSLNEQFF. The CDR3 DNA follows: TGTGCCAGTAGTATAGGTCGTAGCCTGAATGAGCAGTTCTTC.

This chain uses TRBV18 with TRBJ2-7; possibly TRBD2 for D (6 bases). Germline CDR1 KGHSH, CDR2 LQKENI. The CDR3 contains 14 residues. Between the trimmed V and J ends, which lost 2 bases and 0 bases, there was a span of 8 bases. DNA for the CDR3: TGTGCCAGCTCACCAGGGGGGAGCTCCTACGAGCAGTACTTC. Translating gives CASSPGGSSYEQYF.